This T cell receptor beta chain was recovered during a study of OX40 agonist ivuxolimab in advanced cancers. Broadly, across the study: Ivuxolimab was an agonistic, fully human IgG2 monoclonal antibody directed against OX40 (CD134), a costimulatory receptor. Intravenous ivuxolimab was administered to patients every 2 weeks at six dose levels: 0.01, 0.1, 0.3, 1.5, 3 and 10 mg/kg. Of the 50 or so patients in dose escalation, around 19 had hepatocellular carcinoma, about 15 had melanoma, 9 had renal cell carcinoma and 9 had head and neck cancer. The dose-escalation cohort was roughly 87% male with a mean age of about 60 years, ranging from roughly 23 to 79. Patients were allowed to have had prior anti-PD-1, anti-PD-L1 or anti-CTLA-4 therapy, and approximately 40% of the dose-escalation patients had been treated with checkpoint inhibitors. Partial responses occurred in three dose-escalation patients, of whom one had hepatocellular carcinoma and two had cutaneous melanoma. Peripheral TCRbeta sequencing aimed to test whether ivuxolimab altered TCR sequence diversity and caused clonal T-cell expansion. The paper describes the monotherapy dose-escalation part (N = 52 patients) of the phase I trial of ivuxolimab.

The investigation overall reported the following: Low levels of normalized T-cell clonal expansion were also seen in some patients who did not respond. At doses from 0.1 to 3.0 mg/kg, clonal expansion was seen in both CD4+ and CD8+ blood T cells between baseline and week 6. Antigen specificity was not determined for the clonally expanded peripheral T cells. In the 0.1-3.0 mg/kg groups, partial responders had among the lowest normalized peripheral clonal expansion, particularly in CD8+ T cells. After ivuxolimab, CD8+ T cells had more expanded clones than CD4+ T cells on average.

As to this clone: Its antigen is unknown. Per-base quality was not reported, and no clone a single base away is much larger than it.

The trial excluded patients who had a history of autoimmune disease or were on systemic immunosuppression. Peripheral blood for TCR sequencing was collected from all dose cohorts at baseline, on cycle 4 day 1, and on cycle 7 day 1. Samples were obtained from an open-label, multicenter, first-in-human phase I dose-escalation trial of ivuxolimab. Adults with locally advanced or metastatic melanoma, renal cell carcinoma, hepatocellular carcinoma or head and neck squamous cell carcinoma were enrolled in the trial. CD4+ and CD8+ T cells were sorted separately from peripheral blood before TCR sequencing. The V end loses 3 bases and the J end loses 3 bases, and a stretch of 11 bases separates them. The CDR3 covers 14 residues, taking in both the cysteine and the phenylalanine. CDR3 DNA only is kept here, 42 bases in frame from base 1. From a lookup of the germline V gene, CDR1 and CDR2 are MRHNA and SNTAGT.

Genomic DNA was isolated from the sorted cells so that the TCRbeta CDR3 region could be sequenced. The immunoSEQ Assay was used to sequence the TCRbeta CDR3 regions. TCRdb re-hosts the immuneACCESS table, in-frame sequences only. Its copies lack some clones; in the studies checked, an unresolved V gene accounts for under half of them, and the cause for the rest is not known. This sample is represented by fewer than 14,000 clones; 65% to 85% of them were singletons. The ten biggest clones cover 15% of the sample. The sequence came from an adult with an advanced solid tumor such as melanoma, head and neck, liver or kidney cancer. The chain was built from TRBV6-4 and TRBJ1-1, with the D segment identity uncertain. The sequenced sample was CD4+ or CD8+ T cells sorted from blood, obtained in a trial of the OX40 agonist ivuxolimab. CDR3 sequence: CASSEREEYTEAFF. The DNA is TGTGCCAGCAGTGAACGGGAGGAGTACACTGAAGCTTTCTTT.